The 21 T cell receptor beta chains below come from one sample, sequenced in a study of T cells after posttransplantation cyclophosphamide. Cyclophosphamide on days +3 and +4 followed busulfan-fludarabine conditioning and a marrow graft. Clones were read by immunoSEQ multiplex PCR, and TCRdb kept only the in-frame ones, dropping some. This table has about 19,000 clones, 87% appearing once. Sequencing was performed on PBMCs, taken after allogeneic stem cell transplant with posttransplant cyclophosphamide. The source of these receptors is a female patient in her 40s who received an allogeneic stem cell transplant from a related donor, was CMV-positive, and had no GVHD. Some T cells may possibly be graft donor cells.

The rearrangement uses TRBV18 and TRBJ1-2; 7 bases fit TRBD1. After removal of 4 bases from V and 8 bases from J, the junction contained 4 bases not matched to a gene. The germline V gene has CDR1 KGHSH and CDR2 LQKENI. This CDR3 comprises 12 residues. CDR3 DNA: TGTGCCAGCTCACTAACAGGGGACGGCTACACCTTC. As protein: CASSLTGDGYTF.

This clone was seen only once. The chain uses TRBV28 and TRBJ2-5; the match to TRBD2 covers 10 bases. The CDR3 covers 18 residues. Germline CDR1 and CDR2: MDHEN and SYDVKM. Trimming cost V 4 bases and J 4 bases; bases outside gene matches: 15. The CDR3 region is CASSYPLSPGLALETQYF. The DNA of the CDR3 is TGTGCCAGCAGTTACCCACTCTCGCCGGGACTAGCGTTAGAGACCCAGTACTTC.

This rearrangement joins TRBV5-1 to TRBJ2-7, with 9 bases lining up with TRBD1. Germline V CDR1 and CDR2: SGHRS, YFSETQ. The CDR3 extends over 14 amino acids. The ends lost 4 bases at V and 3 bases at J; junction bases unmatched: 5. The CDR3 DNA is TGCGCCAGCAGCCTACAGGGGGCTCGCTACGAGCAGTACTTC. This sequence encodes CASSLQGARYEQYF. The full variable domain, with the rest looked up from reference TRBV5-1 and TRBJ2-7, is KAGVTQTPRYLIKTRGQQVTLSCSPISGHRSVSWYQQTPGQGLQFLFEYFSETQRNKGNFPGRFSGRQFSNSRSEMNVSTLELGDSALYLCASSLQGARYEQYFGPGTRLTVT.

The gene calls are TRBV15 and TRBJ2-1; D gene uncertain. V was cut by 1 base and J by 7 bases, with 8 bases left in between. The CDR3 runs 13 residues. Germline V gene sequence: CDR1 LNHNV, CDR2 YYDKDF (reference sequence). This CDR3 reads CATSRGAINEQFF. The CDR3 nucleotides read TGTGCCACCAGCAGAGGAGCTATTAATGAGCAGTTCTTC.

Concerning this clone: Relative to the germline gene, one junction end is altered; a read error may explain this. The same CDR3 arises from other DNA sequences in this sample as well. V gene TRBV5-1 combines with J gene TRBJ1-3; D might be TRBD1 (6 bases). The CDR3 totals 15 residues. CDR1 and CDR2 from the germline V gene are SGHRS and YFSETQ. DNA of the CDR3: TGCGCCAGTAGCTTGGCAGGGGAACGTGGAAACACCATATATTTT. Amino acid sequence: CASSLAGERGNTIYF.

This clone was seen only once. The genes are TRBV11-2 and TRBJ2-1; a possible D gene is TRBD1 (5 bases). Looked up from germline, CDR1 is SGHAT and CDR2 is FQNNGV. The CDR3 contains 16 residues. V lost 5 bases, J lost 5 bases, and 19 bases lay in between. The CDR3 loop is CASSDNRSISDNEQFF. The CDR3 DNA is TGTGCCAGCAGCGACAACAGGTCTATATCAGACAATGAGCAGTTCTTC. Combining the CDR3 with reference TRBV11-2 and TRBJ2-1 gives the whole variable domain EAGVAQSPRYKIIEKRQSVAFWCNPISGHATLYWYQQILGQGPKLLIQFQNNGVVDDSQLPKDRFSAERLKGVDSTLKIQPAKLEDSAVYLCASSDNRSISDNEQFFGPGTRLTVL.

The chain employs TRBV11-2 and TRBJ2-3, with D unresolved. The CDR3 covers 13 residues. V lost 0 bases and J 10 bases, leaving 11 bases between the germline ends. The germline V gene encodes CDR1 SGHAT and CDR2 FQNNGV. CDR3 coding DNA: TGTGCCAGCAGCTTAGAAGTTGCGGTGCCGCAGTATTTT. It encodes CASSLEVAVPQYF.

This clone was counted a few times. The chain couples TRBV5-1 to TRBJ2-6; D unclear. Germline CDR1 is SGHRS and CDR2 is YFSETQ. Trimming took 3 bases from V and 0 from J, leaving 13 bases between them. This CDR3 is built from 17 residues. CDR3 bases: TGCGCCAGCAGCTCGTCGCCTCTTAGCTCTGGGGCCAACGTCCTGACTTTC. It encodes CASSSSPLSSGANVLTF.

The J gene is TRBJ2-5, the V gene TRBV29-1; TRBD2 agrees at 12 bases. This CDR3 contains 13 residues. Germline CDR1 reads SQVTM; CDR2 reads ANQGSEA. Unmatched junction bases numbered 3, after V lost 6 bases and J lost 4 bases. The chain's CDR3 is CSVQGLAGETQYF. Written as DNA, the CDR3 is TGCAGCGTCCAGGGACTAGCGGGAGAGACCCAGTACTTC.

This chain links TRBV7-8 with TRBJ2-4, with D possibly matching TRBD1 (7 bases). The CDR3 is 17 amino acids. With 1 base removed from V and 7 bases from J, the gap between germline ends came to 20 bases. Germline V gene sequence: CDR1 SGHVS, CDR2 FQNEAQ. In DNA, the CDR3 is TGTGCCAGCAGCTTAGAAGCCGGAGGGGGCGGAAATAACATTCAGTACTTC. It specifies CASSLEAGGGGNNIQYF.

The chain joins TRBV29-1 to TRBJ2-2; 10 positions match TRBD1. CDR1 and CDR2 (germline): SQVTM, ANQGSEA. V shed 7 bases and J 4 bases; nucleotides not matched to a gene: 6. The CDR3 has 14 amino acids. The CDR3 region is CSGGTGAGTGELFF. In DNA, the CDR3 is TGCAGCGGGGGGACAGGGGCAGGCACCGGGGAGCTGTTTTTT.

The CDR3 DNA sequence: TGTGCCAGCAGCTTTTTGACTAGCGCGGTGACAGATACGCAGTATTTT. Its translation is CASSFLTSAVTDTQYF. This rearrangement joins TRBV11-2 to TRBJ2-3; 8 positions agree with TRBD2. CDR1 SGHAT and CDR2 FQNNGV come from the germline V gene. V was clipped by 3 bases and J by 3 bases; unmatched bases: 8. CDR3 length: 16 residues.

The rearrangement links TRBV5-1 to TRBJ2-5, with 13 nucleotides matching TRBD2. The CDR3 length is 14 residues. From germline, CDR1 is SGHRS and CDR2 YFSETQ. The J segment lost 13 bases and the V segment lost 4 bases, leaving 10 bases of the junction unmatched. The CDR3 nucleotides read TGCGCCAGCAGCCTGGGACTAGCGGGAACGGTATGGTACTTC. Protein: CASSLGLAGTVWYF. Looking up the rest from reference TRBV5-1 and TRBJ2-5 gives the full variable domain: KAGVTQTPRYLIKTRGQQVTLSCSPISGHRSVSWYQQTPGQGLQFLFEYFSETQRNKGNFPGRFSGRQFSNSRSEMNVSTLELGDSALYLCASSLGLAGTVWYFGPGTRLLVL.

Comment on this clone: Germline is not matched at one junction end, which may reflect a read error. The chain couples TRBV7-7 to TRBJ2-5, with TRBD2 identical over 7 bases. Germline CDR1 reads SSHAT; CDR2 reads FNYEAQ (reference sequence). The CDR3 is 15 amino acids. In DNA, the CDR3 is TGTGCTAGCATCAAAGAGGTGCTAGCGGAAGAGACCCAGTACTTC. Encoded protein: CASIKEVLAEETQYF. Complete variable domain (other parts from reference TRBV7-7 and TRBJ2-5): GAGVSQSPRYKVTKRGQDVTLRCDPISSHATLYWYQQALGQGPEFLTYFNYEAQPDKSGLPSDRFSAERPEGSISTLTIQRTEQRDSAMYRCASIKEVLAEETQYFGPGTRLLVL.

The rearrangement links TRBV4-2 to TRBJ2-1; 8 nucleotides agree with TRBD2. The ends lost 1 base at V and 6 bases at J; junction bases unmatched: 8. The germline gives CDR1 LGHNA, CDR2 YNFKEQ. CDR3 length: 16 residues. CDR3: CASSQGSGITGNEQFF. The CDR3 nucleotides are TGTGCCAGCAGCCAAGGTAGCGGGATAACGGGCAATGAGCAGTTCTTC.

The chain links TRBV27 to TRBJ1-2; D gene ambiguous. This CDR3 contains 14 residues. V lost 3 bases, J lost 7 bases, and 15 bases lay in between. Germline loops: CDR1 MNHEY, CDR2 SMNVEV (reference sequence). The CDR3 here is CASSLAAAGSGYTF. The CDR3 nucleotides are TGTGCCAGCAGTTTGGCGGCGGCTGGAAGTGGCTACACCTTC.

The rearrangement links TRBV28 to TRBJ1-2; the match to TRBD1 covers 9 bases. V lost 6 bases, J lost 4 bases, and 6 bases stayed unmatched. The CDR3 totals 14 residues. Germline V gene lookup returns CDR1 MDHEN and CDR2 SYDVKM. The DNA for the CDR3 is TGTGCCAGCAGCTTCCGGGACAGGGTCTATGGCTACACCTTC. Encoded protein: CASSFRDRVYGYTF.

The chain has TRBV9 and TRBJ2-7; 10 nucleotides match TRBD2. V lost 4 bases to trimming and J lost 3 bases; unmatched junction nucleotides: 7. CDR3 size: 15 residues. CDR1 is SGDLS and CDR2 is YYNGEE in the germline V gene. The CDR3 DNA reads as TGTGCCAGCAGCTCTAGCGGGAGTGGCGTCTACGAGCAGTACTTC. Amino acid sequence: CASSSSGSGVYEQYF.

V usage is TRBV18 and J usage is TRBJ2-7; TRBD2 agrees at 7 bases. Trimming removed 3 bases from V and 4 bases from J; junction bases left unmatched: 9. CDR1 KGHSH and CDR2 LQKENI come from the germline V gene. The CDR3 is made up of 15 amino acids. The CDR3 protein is CASSPTATGGYEQYF. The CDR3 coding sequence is TGTGCCAGCTCACCCACGGCAACGGGAGGTTACGAGCAGTACTTC. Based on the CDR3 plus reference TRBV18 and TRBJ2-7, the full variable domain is NAGVMQNPRHLVRRRGQEARLRCSPMKGHSHVYWYRQLPEEGLKFMVYLQKENIIDESGMPKERFSAEFPKEGPSILRIQQVVRGDSAAYFCASSPTATGGYEQYFGPGTRLTVT.

DNA of the CDR3: TGTGCCAGTAGTATAGATGGGACAGAGAATCAGCCCCAGCATTTT. Translation gives CASSIDGTENQPQHF. The chain carries TRBV19 and TRBJ1-5; 7 bases match TRBD1. The CDR3 has 15 residues. Per the germline V gene, CDR1 is LNHDA and CDR2 is SQIVND (reference sequence). V shed 0 bases and J 4 bases; nucleotides not matched to a gene: 3.

This CDR3 is CASSLKPDSSYEQYF. The CDR3 DNA is TGTGCCAGCAGCTTAAAGCCAGACAGCTCCTACGAGCAGTACTTC. This sequence joins TRBV13 and TRBJ2-5; TRBD1 might be the D (5 bases). TRBJ2-7 matches the DNA end more closely, so the J call is doubtful. The germline CDR1 and CDR2 sequences are PRHDT and FYEKMQ (reference sequence). The CDR3 consists of 15 residues.